This T cell receptor beta chain was profiled in a study of blood T cell repertoires in COVID-19. The germline V gene encodes CDR1 KGHSH and CDR2 LQKENI. This CDR3 region has 14 residues. Germline trimming cut 2 bases from V and 10 bases from J; bases unmatched to any gene: 6. Assay: immunoSEQ multiplex PCR; the TCRdb copy retains only in-frame clones and omits some. The sample has roughly 300,000 clones, roughly 89% seen once; the top ten hold approximately 2%. The sequenced sample consisted of peripheral blood. V is TRBV18 and J is TRBJ1-1; 11 bases are a match to TRBD1. This TCR was sampled from a woman aged 25-40 years with COVID-19, enrolled during active disease. This chain's CDR3 is CASSPAPGQGGAFF. Written as DNA, the CDR3 is TGTGCCAGCTCACCAGCCCCGGGACAGGGGGGAGCTTTCTTT.